Detailed here is one T cell receptor (beta chain). Its antigen is currently unknown. Clones were sequenced by immunoSEQ multiplex PCR, and TCRdb holds only the in-frame ones, with some missing. The sample yields 150,000 to 200,000 clones, about 94% seen once. The data are from a study of T cell responses to AZD1222 COVID-19 vaccine. Study outcomes and limitations: Seropositive AZD1222 recipients at baseline numbered only five or six.

The sequence was collected from an adult in good health. The material sequenced was peripheral blood, taken on day 0 of AZD1222 vaccination.

CDR3: CSVVDGGFNQPQHF. The CDR3 DNA sequence: TGCAGCGTTGTAGACGGGGGCTTCAATCAGCCCCAGCATTTT. The chain is built from TRBV29-1 and TRBJ1-5; D possibly corresponds to TRBD1 (6 bases). In germline, CDR1 is SQVTM, CDR2 ANQGSEA. The CDR3 sequence is 14 residues long. Trimming shortened V by 4 bases and J by 3 bases, and 13 bases separated the two germline ends. Drawing the rest from reference TRBV29-1 and TRBJ1-5, the complete variable domain is SAVISQKPSRDICQRGTSLTIQCQVDSQVTMMFWYRQQPGQSLTLIATANQGSEATYESGFVIDKFPISRPNLTFSTLTVSNMSPEDSSIYLCSVVDGGFNQPQHFGDGTRLSIL.